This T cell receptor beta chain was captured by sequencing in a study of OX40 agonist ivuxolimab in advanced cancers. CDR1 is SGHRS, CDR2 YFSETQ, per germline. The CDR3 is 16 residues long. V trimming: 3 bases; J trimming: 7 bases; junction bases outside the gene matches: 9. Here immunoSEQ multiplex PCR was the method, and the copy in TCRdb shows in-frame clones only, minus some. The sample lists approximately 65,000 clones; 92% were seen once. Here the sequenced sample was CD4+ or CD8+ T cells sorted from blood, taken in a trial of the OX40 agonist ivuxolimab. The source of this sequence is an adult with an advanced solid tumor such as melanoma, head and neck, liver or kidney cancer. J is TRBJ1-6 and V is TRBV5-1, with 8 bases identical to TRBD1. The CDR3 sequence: CASSSYPTGDNSPLHF. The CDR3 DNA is TGCGCCAGCAGCTCGTACCCGACAGGGGACAATTCACCCCTCCACTTT.